This T cell receptor (beta chain) stems from a study of T-cell reconstitution after alpha-beta-depleted transplantation in children. Construction of the TCRbeta library involved unique molecular identifiers. One entry per CDR3 protein results from TCRdb running MiXCR on the PCR reads. This sample carries a few hundred thousand distinct CDR3 sequences, roughly two fifths of them seen once, and the ten largest clones take 27%. Broader study findings: It was surviving recipient T cells and thymic progenitors that gave some patients high TCRbeta diversity at day 60. Roughly two months post-transplant, alpha-beta T cells reportedly originated from several hundred graft clones that had expanded. Counts and diversity of T cells one year after transplant came mostly from newly produced T cells.

With regard to this clonotype: Its antigen is unidentified.

This TCR came from a girl aged 2 to 10 with aplastic anemia, due to receive a stem cell transplant. The sequencing used PBMCs, collected before TCRalphabeta/CD19-depleted stem cell transplant.

The CDR3 nucleotides read TGCAGTGCTACCGCTAGCTCCTCCTTTAAGGAGACCCAGTACTTC. Encoded protein: CSATASSSFKETQYF. The chain combines TRBV20-1 with TRBJ2-5, with a weak D call TRBD2 (5 bases). From germline, CDR1 is DFQATT and CDR2 SNEGSKA (reference sequence). The germline V and J ends were trimmed by 4 bases and 5 bases, with 20 bases remaining between them. The CDR3 covers 15 residues.